The 5 T cell receptor beta chains below all came from one sample that was sequenced in a study of blood T cell repertoires in COVID-19. The data were produced by immunoSEQ multiplex PCR, yet TCRdb's version contains in-frame clones alone and is incomplete. The sample shows roughly 200,000 clones, approximately 81% of them seen only once. Source material: peripheral blood. The receptors were sampled from a woman older than 75 with acute or convalescent COVID-19.

The chain joins TRBV25-1 to TRBJ2-7; possible D gene TRBD2, 5 bases. Germline CDR1 is MGHDK and CDR2 is SYGVNS. CDR3 length: 13 amino acids. Trimming took off 9 bases at V and 2 bases at J, with 14 bases between the two ends. Written as DNA, the CDR3 is TGTGCCAGTCAGGTTAGCGCTACCTACGAGCAGTACTTC. This translates into CASQVSATYEQYF.

The chain has TRBV5-6 and TRBJ2-2, with 15 bases fitting TRBD2. CDR3 length equals 17 residues. Germline CDR1 is SGHDT and CDR2 is YYEEEE. The ends lost 3 bases at V and 6 bases at J; junction bases unmatched: 6. CDR3 coding DNA: TGTGCCAGCAGCTACGGACTAGCGGGAGGGCTGTCCGGGGAGCTGTTTTTT. This encodes CASSYGLAGGLSGELFF.

The chain combines TRBV5-1 with TRBJ2-1; 10 bases line up with TRBD2. The CDR3 totals 16 residues. Germline V gene sequence: CDR1 SGHRS, CDR2 YFSETQ. Germline trimming cut 0 bases from V and 8 bases from J; bases unmatched to any gene: 8. The CDR3 nucleotides read TGCGCCAGCAGCTTGGGCGGCCTAGCGGGGGATGATGAGCAGTTCTTC. Amino acid sequence: CASSLGGLAGDDEQFF. The full variable domain, rest sourced from reference TRBV5-1 and TRBJ2-1, is KAGVTQTPRYLIKTRGQQVTLSCSPISGHRSVSWYQQTPGQGLQFLFEYFSETQRNKGNFPGRFSGRQFSNSRSEMNVSTLELGDSALYLCASSLGGLAGDDEQFFGPGTRLTVL.

The rearrangement joins TRBV6-1 to TRBJ1-6; TRBD1 aligns across 8 bases. This CDR3 region has 17 residues. The V gene end was trimmed by 2 bases and the J gene end by 4 bases; junction bases not matched to a gene: 7. Germline V gives CDR1 MNHNS, CDR2 SASEGT. The CDR3 protein is CASSERGGQGYNSPLHF. The CDR3 region has the DNA TGTGCCAGCAGTGAACGCGGAGGACAGGGATATAATTCACCCCTCCACTTT.

J is TRBJ1-1 and V is TRBV19; the match to TRBD1 covers 8 bases. Looked up from germline, CDR1 is LNHDA and CDR2 is SQIVND (reference sequence). The length of the CDR3 is 15 residues. Unmatched junction bases numbered 5, after V lost 5 bases and J lost 0 bases. CDR3 sequence (DNA): TGTGCCAGTAGTGACAGGGGAGGCATGAACACTGAAGCTTTCTTT. Translation gives CASSDRGGMNTEAFF.